This TCR beta chain was documented in a study of T cells in Graves' hyperthyroidism and ophthalmopathy. Amplified regions were TCR beta CDR3 sequences from RNA transcripts. RT-PCR in the first round (using the HTBI primer set) targeted the TCR CDR3. TCRdb redid the calling of the multiplex PCR reads with MiXCR, one entry per CDR3 protein. The sample carries hundreds of thousands of distinct CDR3 sequences, approximately 19% recorded once. J lost 10 bases, V lost 5 bases, and 6 bases had no gene match. Germline loops: CDR1 SGHAT, CDR2 FQNNGV. There are 13 residues in the CDR3. These patients, aged 18 to 65, had recently diagnosed hyperthyroidism lasting under 2 months. Exclusion of a patient resulted from uncontrolled infection, other autoimmune disease, pregnancy or lactation.

The TCR sequence derives from a young woman with Graves' hyperthyroidism. Sequenced sample: blood. The V call is TRBV11-2, the J call TRBJ1-5, with 9 positions matching TRBD1. The chain's CDR3 is CASSEHRGRPQHF. In nucleotides, the CDR3 is TGTGCCAGCAGCGAACACAGGGGGCGACCCCAGCATTTT. Full variable domain (outside the CDR3, taken from reference TRBV11-2 and TRBJ1-5): EAGVAQSPRYKIIEKRQSVAFWCNPISGHATLYWYQQILGQGPKLLIQFQNNGVVDDSQLPKDRFSAERLKGVDSTLKIQPAKLEDSAVYLCASSEHRGRPQHFGDGTRLSIL.